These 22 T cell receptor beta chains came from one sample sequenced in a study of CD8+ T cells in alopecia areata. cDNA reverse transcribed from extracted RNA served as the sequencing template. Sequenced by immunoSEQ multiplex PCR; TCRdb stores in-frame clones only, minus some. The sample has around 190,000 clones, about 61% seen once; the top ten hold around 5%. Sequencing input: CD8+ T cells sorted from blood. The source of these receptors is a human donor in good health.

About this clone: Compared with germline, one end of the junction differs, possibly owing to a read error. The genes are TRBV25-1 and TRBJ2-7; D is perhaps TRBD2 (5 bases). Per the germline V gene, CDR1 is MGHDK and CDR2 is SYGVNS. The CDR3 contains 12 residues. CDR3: CASSERRGGPQF. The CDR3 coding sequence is TGTGCCAGCAGTGAACGCCGGGGTGGGCCTCAGTTC.

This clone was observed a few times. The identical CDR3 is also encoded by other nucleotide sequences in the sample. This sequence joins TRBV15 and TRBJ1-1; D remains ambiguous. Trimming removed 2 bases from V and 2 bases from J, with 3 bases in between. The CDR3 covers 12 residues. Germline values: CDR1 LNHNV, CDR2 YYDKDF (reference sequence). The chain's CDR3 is CATSRLNTEAFF. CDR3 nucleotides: TGTGCCACCAGCAGACTAAACACTGAAGCTTTCTTT.

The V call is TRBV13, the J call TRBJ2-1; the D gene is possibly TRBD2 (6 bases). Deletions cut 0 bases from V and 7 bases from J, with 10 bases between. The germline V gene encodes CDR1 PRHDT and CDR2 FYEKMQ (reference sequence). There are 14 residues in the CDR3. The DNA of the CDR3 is TGTGCCAGCAGCTTAGGGCGGGGTGGAAATGAGCAGTTCTTC. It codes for CASSLGRGGNEQFF.

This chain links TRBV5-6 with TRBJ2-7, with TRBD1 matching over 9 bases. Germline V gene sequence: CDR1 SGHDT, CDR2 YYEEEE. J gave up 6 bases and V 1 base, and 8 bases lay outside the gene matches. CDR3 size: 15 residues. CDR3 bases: TGTGCCAGCAGCTTGACTTTACAGGGGGCACTCGAGCAGTACTTC. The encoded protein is CASSLTLQGALEQYF. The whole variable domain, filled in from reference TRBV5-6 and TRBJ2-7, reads DAGVTQSPTHLIKTRGQQVTLRCSPKSGHDTVSWYQQALGQGPQFIFQYYEEEERQRGNFPDRFSGHQFPNYSSELNVNALLLGDSALYLCASSLTLQGALEQYFGPGTRLTVT.

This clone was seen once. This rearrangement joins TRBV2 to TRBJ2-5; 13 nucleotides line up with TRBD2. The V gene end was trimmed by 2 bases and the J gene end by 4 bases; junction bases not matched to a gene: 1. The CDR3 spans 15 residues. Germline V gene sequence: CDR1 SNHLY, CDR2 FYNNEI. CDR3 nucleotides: TGTGCCAGCAGTGAACGACTAGCGGGGGGAGAGACCCAGTACTTC. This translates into CASSERLAGGETQYF.

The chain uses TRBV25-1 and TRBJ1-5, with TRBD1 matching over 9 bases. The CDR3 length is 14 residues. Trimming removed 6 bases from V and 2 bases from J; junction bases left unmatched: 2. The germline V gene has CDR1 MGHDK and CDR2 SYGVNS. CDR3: CASRGTGRNQPQHF. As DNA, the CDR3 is TGTGCCAGCAGGGGGACAGGGCGCAATCAGCCCCAGCATTTT.

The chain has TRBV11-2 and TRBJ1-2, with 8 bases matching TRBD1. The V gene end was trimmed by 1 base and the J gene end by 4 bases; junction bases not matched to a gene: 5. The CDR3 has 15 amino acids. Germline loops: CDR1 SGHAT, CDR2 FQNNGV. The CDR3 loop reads CASSLGGQDIYGYTF. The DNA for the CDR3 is TGTGCCAGCAGCTTAGGGGGACAGGATATCTATGGCTACACCTTC. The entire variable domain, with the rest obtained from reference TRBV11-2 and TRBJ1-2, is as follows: EAGVAQSPRYKIIEKRQSVAFWCNPISGHATLYWYQQILGQGPKLLIQFQNNGVVDDSQLPKDRFSAERLKGVDSTLKIQPAKLEDSAVYLCASSLGGQDIYGYTFGSGTRLTVV.

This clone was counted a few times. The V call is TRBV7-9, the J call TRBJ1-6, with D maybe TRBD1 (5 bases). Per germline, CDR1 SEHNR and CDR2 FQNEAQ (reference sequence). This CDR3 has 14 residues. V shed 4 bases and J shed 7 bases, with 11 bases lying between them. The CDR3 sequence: CASSSRGENSPLHF. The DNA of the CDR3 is TGTGCCAGCAGCTCTCGGGGGGAGAATTCACCCCTCCACTTT. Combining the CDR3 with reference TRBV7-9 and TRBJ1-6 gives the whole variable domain DTGVSQNPRHKITKRGQNVTFRCDPISEHNRLYWYRQTLGQGPEFLTYFQNEAQLEKSRLLSDRFSAERPKGSFSTLEIQRTEQGDSAMYLCASSSRGENSPLHFGNGTRLTVT.

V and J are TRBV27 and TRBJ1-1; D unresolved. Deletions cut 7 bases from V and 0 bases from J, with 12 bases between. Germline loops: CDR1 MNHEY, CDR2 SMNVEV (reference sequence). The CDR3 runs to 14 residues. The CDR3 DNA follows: TGTGCCAGCAAAGTACAGCTGATGAACACTGAAGCTTTCTTT. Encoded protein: CASKVQLMNTEAFF.

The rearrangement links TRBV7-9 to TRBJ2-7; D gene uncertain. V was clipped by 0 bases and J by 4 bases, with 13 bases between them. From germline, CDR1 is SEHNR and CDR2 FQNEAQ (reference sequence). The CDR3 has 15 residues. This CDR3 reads CASSLASGFLYEQYF. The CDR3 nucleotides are TGTGCCAGCAGCTTAGCGTCCGGCTTCCTGTACGAGCAGTACTTC.

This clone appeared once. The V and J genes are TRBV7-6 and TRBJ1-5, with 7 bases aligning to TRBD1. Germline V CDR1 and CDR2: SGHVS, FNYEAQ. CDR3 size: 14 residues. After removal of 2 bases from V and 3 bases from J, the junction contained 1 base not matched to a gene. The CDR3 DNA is TGTGCCAGCAGCTTAACAGGGGTCAATCAGCCCCAGCATTTT. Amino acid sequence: CASSLTGVNQPQHF.

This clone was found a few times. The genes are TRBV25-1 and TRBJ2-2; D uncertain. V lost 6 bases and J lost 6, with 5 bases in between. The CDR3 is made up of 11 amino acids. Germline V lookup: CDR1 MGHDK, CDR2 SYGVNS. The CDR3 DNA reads TGTGCCAGCAGAACTTCCGGGGAGCTGTTTTTT. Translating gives CASRTSGELFF.

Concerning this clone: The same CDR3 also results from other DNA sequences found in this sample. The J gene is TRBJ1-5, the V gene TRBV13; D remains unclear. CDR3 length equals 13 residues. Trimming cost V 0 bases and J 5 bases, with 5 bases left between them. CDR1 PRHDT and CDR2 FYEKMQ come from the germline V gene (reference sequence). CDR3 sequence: CASSLGRYQPQHF. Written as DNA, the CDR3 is TGTGCCAGCAGCTTAGGACGGTATCAGCCCCAGCATTTT.

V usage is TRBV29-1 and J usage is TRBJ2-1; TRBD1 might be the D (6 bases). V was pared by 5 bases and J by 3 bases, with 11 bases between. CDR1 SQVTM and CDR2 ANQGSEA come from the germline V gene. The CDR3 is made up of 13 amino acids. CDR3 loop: CSVLDSNYNEQFF. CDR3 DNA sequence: TGCAGCGTTCTGGACAGCAACTACAATGAGCAGTTCTTC.

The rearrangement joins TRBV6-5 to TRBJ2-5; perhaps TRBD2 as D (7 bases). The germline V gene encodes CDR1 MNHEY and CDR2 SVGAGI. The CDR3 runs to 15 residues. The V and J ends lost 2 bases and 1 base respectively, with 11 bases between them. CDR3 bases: TGTGCCAGCAGTTACCGGGGGGCTCTCCAAGAGACCCAGTACTTC. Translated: CASSYRGALQETQYF.

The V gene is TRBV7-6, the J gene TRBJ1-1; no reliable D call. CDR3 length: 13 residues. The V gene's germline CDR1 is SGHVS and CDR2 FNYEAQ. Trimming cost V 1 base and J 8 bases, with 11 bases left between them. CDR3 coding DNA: TGTGCCAGCAGCTTAGATTTGGGAACCGAAGCTTTCTTT. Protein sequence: CASSLDLGTEAFF.

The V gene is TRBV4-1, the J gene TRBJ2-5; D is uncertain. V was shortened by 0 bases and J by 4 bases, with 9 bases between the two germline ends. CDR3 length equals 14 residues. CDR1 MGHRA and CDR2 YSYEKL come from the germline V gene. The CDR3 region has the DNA TGCGCCAGCAGCCAAGATGACATCGGAGAGACCCAGTACTTC. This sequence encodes CASSQDDIGETQYF.

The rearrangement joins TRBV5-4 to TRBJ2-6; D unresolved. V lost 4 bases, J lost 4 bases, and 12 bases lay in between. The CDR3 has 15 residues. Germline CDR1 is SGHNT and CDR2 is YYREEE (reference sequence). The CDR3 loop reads CASSIRLGGANVLTF. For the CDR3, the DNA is TGTGCCAGCAGCATACGATTAGGAGGGGCCAACGTCCTGACTTTC. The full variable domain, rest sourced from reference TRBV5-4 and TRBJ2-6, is ETGVTQSPTHLIKTRGQQVTLRCSSQSGHNTVSWYQQALGQGPQFIFQYYREEENGRGNFPPRFSGLQFPNYSSELNVNALELDDSALYLCASSIRLGGANVLTFGAGSRLTVL.

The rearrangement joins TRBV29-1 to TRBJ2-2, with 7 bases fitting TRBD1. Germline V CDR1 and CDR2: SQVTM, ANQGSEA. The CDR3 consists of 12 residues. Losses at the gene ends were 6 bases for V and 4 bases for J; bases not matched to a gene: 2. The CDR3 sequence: CSVTGSTGELFF. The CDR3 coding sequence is TGCAGCGTGACAGGGTCCACCGGGGAGCTGTTTTTT.

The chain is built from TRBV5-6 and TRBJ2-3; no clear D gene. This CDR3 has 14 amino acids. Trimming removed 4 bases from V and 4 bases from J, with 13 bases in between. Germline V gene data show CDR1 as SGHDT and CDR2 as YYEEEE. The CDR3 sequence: CASSEPAVADTQYF. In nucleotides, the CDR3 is TGTGCCAGCAGCGAGCCGGCGGTCGCAGATACGCAGTATTTT.

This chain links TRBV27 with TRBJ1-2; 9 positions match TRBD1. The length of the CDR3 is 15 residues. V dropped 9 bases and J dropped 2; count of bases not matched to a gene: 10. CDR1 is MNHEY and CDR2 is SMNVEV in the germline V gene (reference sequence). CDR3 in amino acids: CASPRGQGENYGYTF. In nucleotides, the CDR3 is TGTGCCAGTCCGAGGGGACAGGGTGAGAACTATGGCTACACCTTC.

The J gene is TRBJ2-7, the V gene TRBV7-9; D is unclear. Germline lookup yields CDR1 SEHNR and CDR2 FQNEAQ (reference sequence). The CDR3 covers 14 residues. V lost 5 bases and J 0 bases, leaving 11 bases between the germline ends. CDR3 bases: TGTGCCAGCAGCACTTTCTCCTCCTCCTACGAGCAGTACTTC. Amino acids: CASSTFSSSYEQYF.